Sequencing of this T cell receptor beta chain was carried out in a study of T cells in Graves' hyperthyroidism and ophthalmopathy. Study-wide results and caveats: The model made its ophthalmopathy prediction, and onset followed a median roughly six months later.

Orbital computed tomography, thyroid ultrasound, serum thyroxine and TRAb, and clinical symptoms together informed the diagnoses. RNA transcripts yielded amplified TCR beta CDR3 regions. The study used the HTBI primer set for a first-round RT-PCR of the TCR CDR3. TCRdb used MiXCR to reprocess the multiplex PCR reads, holding one entry per CDR3 protein. The sample carries hundreds of thousands of distinct CDR3 sequences, 45% recorded once. CDR1 and CDR2 from the germline V gene are SEHNR and FQNEAQ (reference sequence). This CDR3 is 14 amino acids long. V lost 5 bases, J lost 7 bases, and 11 bases stayed unmatched. About this clonotype itself: Its antigen remains unidentified.

The V call is TRBV7-9, the J call TRBJ2-7; 7 bases are a match to TRBD1. The source is an adult man with Graves' disease, either hyperthyroidism or ophthalmopathy (not recorded which). The sample consisted of peripheral blood or thyroid tissue (not recorded which). The CDR3 DNA follows: TGTGCCAGCAGCCAAGAGAGGGGGCGGACTGAGCAGTACTTC. It is translated as CASSQERGRTEQYF.